The present TCR beta chain was sequenced within a study of early T cells in non-severe SARS-CoV-2 infection. Notes on the study in general: VDJdb matching, biased toward anti-spike CD8 responses, missed private and CD4 specificities.

TCRdb called the 5' RACE reads again in MiXCR, with one record for every CDR3 protein. The profile shows about 46,000 distinct CDR3 sequences, about 5.2% of them singletons. Comments on this clonotype: The antigen is unknown.

In germline, CDR1 is MNHNY, CDR2 SVGAGI (reference sequence). There are 15 residues in the CDR3. Unmatched junction bases numbered 11, after V lost 6 bases and J lost 8 bases. The J gene is TRBJ1-2, the V gene TRBV6-6, with 11 nucleotides matching TRBD1. This receptor was obtained from an adult who was a healthcare worker with PCR-confirmed SARS-CoV-2 infection or an uninfected control (not recorded which). This specimen was whole blood, taken at baseline. CDR3 sequence: CASRPPGQGADGYTF. DNA for the CDR3: TGTGCCAGCAGACCTCCCGGACAGGGGGCCGACGGCTACACCTTC.